The 20 T cell receptor beta chains below come from one sample, sequenced in a study of Ad26.COV2.S vaccination and SARS-CoV-2 variants. The repertoire was sequenced with immunoSEQ multiplex PCR; TCRdb's copy has only in-frame clones and lacks some. The table shows fewer than 800,000 clones, with 89% occurring only once. Noted treatment: around 19 received Ad26.COV2.S at low or high dose, single or two shots; about 5 received placebo; per-sample allocation not given. Samples analyzed were those drawn on day 63 after the first vaccine or placebo injection. Sequencing was performed on peripheral blood, taken in a trial of Ad26.COV2.S vaccine versus placebo. The receptors were sampled from a person aged 18-65 years who received the Ad26.COV2.S COVID-19 vaccine or a placebo.

The rearrangement joins TRBV29-1 to TRBJ1-5; D gene uncertain. This CDR3 has 13 residues. Trimming removed 5 bases at V and 3 bases at J, with 11 bases between. Per germline, CDR1 SQVTM and CDR2 ANQGSEA. The CDR3 sequence: CSVSDTHNQPQHF. CDR3 nucleotides: TGCAGCGTTTCTGACACCCACAATCAGCCCCAGCATTTT.

J is TRBJ1-1 and V is TRBV5-1; 8 bases line up with TRBD1. The germline gives CDR1 SGHRS, CDR2 YFSETQ. This CDR3 contains 13 residues. The junction had 6 bases not matched to a gene; V was cut back by 3 bases and J by 8 bases. CDR3 region: CASSSQGAGEAFF. As DNA, the CDR3 is TGCGCCAGCAGCTCGCAGGGGGCCGGAGAAGCTTTCTTT.

This clone was counted a single time. The rearrangement joins TRBV5-5 to TRBJ2-5; TRBD2 aligns across 7 bases. Per the germline V gene, CDR1 is SGHKS and CDR2 is YYEKEE (reference sequence). The CDR3 is 15 amino acids. Trimming took 0 bases from V and 0 from J; bases not matched to a gene: 2. CDR3 sequence (DNA): TGTGCCAGCAGCTTGGAGCGGGGTTACCAAGAGACCCAGTACTTC. This sequence encodes CASSLERGYQETQYF.

V and J are TRBV29-1 and TRBJ2-1; perhaps TRBD1 as D (5 bases). In germline, CDR1 is SQVTM, CDR2 ANQGSEA. The V end lost 1 base, the J end lost 2 bases, and 12 bases lay between the germline ends. The CDR3 loop spans 15 amino acids. The CDR3 loop reads CSVEGEGDTYNEQFF. The CDR3 nucleotides are TGCAGCGTTGAAGGTGAAGGGGATACCTACAATGAGCAGTTCTTC.

The chain recombines TRBV15 with TRBJ1-4; tentative D call: TRBD1 (6 bases). Germline-derived CDR1 and CDR2 are LNHNV and YYDKDF (reference sequence). The CDR3 has 14 residues. Trimming left V 0 bases short and J 6 bases short, with 8 bases between. CDR3: CATSRDSGDEKLFF. The CDR3 coding sequence is TGTGCCACCAGCAGAGATTCAGGGGATGAAAAACTGTTTTTT.

The chain uses TRBV5-1 and TRBJ2-5; unclear D gene. This CDR3 spans 13 amino acids. Germline V gives CDR1 SGHRS, CDR2 YFSETQ. V gave up 2 bases and J gave up 2 bases, with 7 bases separating them. The CDR3 sequence: CASSFLDQETQYF. The CDR3 DNA is TGCGCCAGCAGCTTTCTAGATCAAGAGACCCAGTACTTC.

J is TRBJ1-3 and V is TRBV18; D uncertain. Germline assignment: CDR1 KGHSH and CDR2 LQKENI. Trimming stripped 5 bases from V and 0 bases from J, with 14 bases between. This CDR3 comprises 16 residues. CDR3 nucleotides: TGTGCCAGCTCAGCAACAGAACCCAGCTCTGGAAACACCATATATTTT. It yields the protein CASSATEPSSGNTIYF.

The V call is TRBV7-8, the J call TRBJ2-2, with D perhaps being TRBD1 or TRBD2 (6 bases each). With 0 bases removed from V and 4 bases from J, the gap between germline ends came to 15 bases. The CDR3 consists of 17 residues. The germline V gene encodes CDR1 SGHVS and CDR2 FQNEAQ. CDR3 nucleotide sequence: TGTGCCAGCAGCTTAGCGCGGCTAGGAGGGGGCACCGGGGAGCTGTTTTTT. Its protein product is CASSLARLGGGTGELFF.

This CDR3 reads CASSSPLAAPGVNEQFF. The DNA of the CDR3 is TGTGCCAGCAGCTCACCGCTAGCGGCACCAGGGGTAAATGAGCAGTTCTTC. The genes are TRBV11-2 and TRBJ2-1; possibly TRBD2 for D (7 bases). CDR1 SGHAT and CDR2 FQNNGV come from the germline V gene. The CDR3 extends over 17 amino acids. V was trimmed by 4 bases and J by 7 bases, leaving 23 bases between them.

The V gene is TRBV11-2, the J gene TRBJ2-1; 7 nucleotides line up with TRBD1. The CDR3 is made up of 14 amino acids. Germline CDR1 reads SGHAT; CDR2 reads FQNNGV. V lost 5 bases and J lost 7; bases outside the gene matches: 8. This CDR3 reads CASSQDRSWNEQFF. The CDR3, as DNA: TGTGCCAGCAGCCAGGACAGGTCGTGGAATGAGCAGTTCTTC.

The genes are TRBV6-5 and TRBJ2-3; 10 bases fit TRBD2. CDR1 and CDR2 (germline): MNHEY, SVGAGI. CDR3 length: 14 residues. Trimming took 10 bases from V and 1 from J; bases not matched to a gene: 5. The CDR3 DNA follows: TGTGCCAACTCTCTAGCGGGAGGCACAGATACGCAGTATTTT. It codes for CANSLAGGTDTQYF.

V is TRBV9 and J is TRBJ1-2; D is unresolved. The CDR3 is 12 residues long. V lost 4 bases and J lost 8, with 12 bases in between. CDR1 SGDLS and CDR2 YYNGEE come from the germline V gene. CDR3 sequence reads: CASSSPMSGYTF. In nucleotides, the CDR3 is TGTGCCAGCAGCTCCCCTATGTCGGGCTACACCTTC.

V and J are TRBV7-9 and TRBJ1-6, with TRBD1 matching over 7 bases. The CDR3 extends over 14 amino acids. V lost 5 bases, J lost 7 bases, and 5 bases stayed unmatched. Per the germline V gene, CDR1 is SEHNR and CDR2 is FQNEAQ (reference sequence). The CDR3 nucleotides are TGTGCCAGCAGCCCCACAGGGGTAAATTCACCCCTCCACTTT. Protein product: CASSPTGVNSPLHF.

The rearrangement links TRBV30 to TRBJ1-4; D remains unclear. The CDR3 covers 12 residues. From germline, CDR1 is GTSNPN and CDR2 SVGIG (reference sequence). Trimming cost V 2 bases and J 4 bases, with 5 bases left between them. CDR3 loop: CAWSRVNEKLFF. CDR3 nucleotide sequence: TGTGCCTGGAGTAGGGTTAATGAAAAACTGTTTTTT.

This clone was observed a few times. The V call is TRBV7-2, the J call TRBJ1-3; 8 nucleotides match TRBD1. The CDR3 extends over 15 amino acids. Trimming took 5 bases from V and 4 from J; bases not matched to a gene: 7. Germline V gene lookup returns CDR1 SGHTA and CDR2 FQGNSA. The CDR3 loop reads CASSPQGAQGNTIYF. CDR3 bases: TGTGCCAGCAGCCCTCAGGGGGCGCAGGGAAACACCATATATTTT.

The chain combines TRBV3-1 (or the pseudogene TRBV3-2) with TRBJ2-7; 7 nucleotides line up with TRBD2. V was clipped by 8 bases and J by 4 bases; unmatched bases: 5. This CDR3 is built from 12 residues. Germline V CDR1 and CDR2: LGHDT, YNNKEL (reference sequence). The CDR3 is CASAGVTYEQYF. The CDR3, as DNA: TGTGCCAGCGCGGGGGTGACTTACGAGCAGTACTTC.

Details on this clone: In the same sample, other DNA sequences code for this CDR3. The chain is built from TRBV5-4 and TRBJ1-5; D is unclear. V lost 0 bases and J 0 bases, leaving 1 base between the germline ends. This CDR3 has 13 amino acids. Germline loops: CDR1 SGHNT, CDR2 YYREEE (reference sequence). The DNA of the CDR3 is TGTGCCAGCAGCTTGGATAGCAATCAGCCCCAGCATTTT. Residues: CASSLDSNQPQHF.

The chain recombines TRBV3-1 (or the pseudogene TRBV3-2) with TRBJ2-7; perhaps TRBD2 as D (5 bases). With 4 bases removed from V and 2 bases from J, the gap between germline ends came to 12 bases. CDR3 length: 14 residues. CDR1 is LGHDT and CDR2 is YNNKEL in the germline V gene (reference sequence). CDR3 loop: CASSPRDLTYEQYF. CDR3 in DNA: TGTGCCAGCAGCCCCCGGGATCTCACCTACGAGCAGTACTTC.

V is TRBV5-4 and J is TRBJ1-1; 11 positions agree with TRBD1. Germline V lookup: CDR1 SGHNT, CDR2 YYREEE (reference sequence). Trimming at V came to 0 bases and at J to 6 bases, leaving 7 bases not matched to a gene. The CDR3 consists of 16 residues. The CDR3 sequence is CASSLAGTGGRSEAFF. CDR3 nucleotides: TGTGCCAGCAGCTTGGCTGGGACAGGGGGTAGGTCTGAAGCTTTCTTT. The variable domain in full, with the rest retrieved from reference TRBV5-4 and TRBJ1-1, is ETGVTQSPTHLIKTRGQQVTLRCSSQSGHNTVSWYQQALGQGPQFIFQYYREEENGRGNFPPRFSGLQFPNYSSELNVNALELDDSALYLCASSLAGTGGRSEAFFGQGTRLTVV.

The rearrangement uses TRBV7-8 and TRBJ2-7, with 10 bases fitting TRBD2. Trimming at V came to 0 bases and at J to 4 bases, leaving 12 bases not matched to a gene. CDR3 length: 18 amino acids. From germline, CDR1 is SGHVS and CDR2 FQNEAQ. CDR3 in amino acids: CASSLAGLAGVSAYEQYF. The CDR3, as DNA: TGTGCCAGCAGCTTAGCGGGCCTAGCGGGAGTGTCAGCTTACGAGCAGTACTTC.